This T cell receptor beta chain was sequenced for a study of technical replicates of blood from four donors. Assay: immunoSEQ multiplex PCR; the TCRdb copy retains only in-frame clones and omits some. Of just under 60,000 clones detected, about 94% appear once; the ten largest clones hold about 3%. The material sequenced was PBMCs. The TCR originated in a human donor in good health. Some clones in this sample may be carry-over from other donors' samples.

The chain's CDR3 is CASSRTGLMVSKTQYF. For the CDR3, the DNA is TGTGCCAGCAGCCGGACGGGACTCATGGTATCGAAGACCCAGTACTTC. V usage is TRBV5-4 and J usage is TRBJ2-5, with D possibly TRBD2 on 6 matching bases. CDR1 SGHNT and CDR2 YYREEE come from the germline V gene (reference sequence). This CDR3 has 16 amino acids. The germline V and J ends were trimmed by 4 bases and 6 bases, with 22 bases remaining between them.